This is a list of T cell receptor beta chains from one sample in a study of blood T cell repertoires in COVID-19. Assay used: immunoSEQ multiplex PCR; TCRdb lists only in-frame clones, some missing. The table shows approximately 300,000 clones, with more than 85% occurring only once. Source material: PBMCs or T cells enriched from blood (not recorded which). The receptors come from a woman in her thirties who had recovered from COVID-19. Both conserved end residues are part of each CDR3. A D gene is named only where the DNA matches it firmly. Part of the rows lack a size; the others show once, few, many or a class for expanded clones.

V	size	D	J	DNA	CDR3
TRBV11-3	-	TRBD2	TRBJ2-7	TGTGCCAGCAGCTTGGGGGGGGATAGCGAGCAGTACTTC	CASSLGGDSEQYF
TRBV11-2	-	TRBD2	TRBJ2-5	TGTGCCAGCAGCAGCGGGGTGGAGACCCAGTACTTC	CASSSGVETQYF
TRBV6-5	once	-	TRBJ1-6	TGTGCCAGCAGCATTGGACAGAATAATTCACCCCTCCACTTT	CASSIGQNNSPLHF
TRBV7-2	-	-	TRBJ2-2	TGTGCCAGCAGCTTAATCCGGGGCGGGGAGCTGTTTTTT	CASSLIRGGELFF
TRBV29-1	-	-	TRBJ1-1	TGCAGCGTCGGGAACACTGAAGCTTTCTTT	CSVGNTEAFF
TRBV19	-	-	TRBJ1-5	TGTGCCAGTAGCCAACAGGGAAATCAGCCCCAGCATTTT	CASSQQGNQPQHF
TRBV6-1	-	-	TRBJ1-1	TGTGCCAGCAGTGAAGGACAGAACACTGAAGCTTTCTTT	CASSEGQNTEAFF
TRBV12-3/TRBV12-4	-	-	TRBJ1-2	TGTGCCAGCAGTCTCGCTCAGGGTTCCGGCTACACCTTC	CASSLAQGSGYTF
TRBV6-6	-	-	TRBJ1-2	TGTGCCAGCACCCTCGGGGGGATCTATGGCTACACCTTC	CASTLGGIYGYTF
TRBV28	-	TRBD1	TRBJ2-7	TGTGCCAGCAGTGAACAGGGGAACGAGCAGTACTTC	CASSEQGNEQYF
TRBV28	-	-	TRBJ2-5	TGTGCCAGCAGTTTAGCAGGGCAGACCCAGTACTTC	CASSLAGQTQYF
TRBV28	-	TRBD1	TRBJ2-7	TGTGCCAGCAGTTTTTACAGGGGGCGTACAGACCCCGAGCAGTACTTC	CASSFYRGRTDPEQYF
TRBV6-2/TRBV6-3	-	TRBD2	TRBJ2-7	TGTGCCAGCAGTTACGCCGGGACTAGCGGGATCGAGCAGTACTTC	CASSYAGTSGIEQYF
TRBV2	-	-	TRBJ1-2	TGTGCCAGCAGTGAGGCAGGGATACCTAACTATGGCTACACCTTC	CASSEAGIPNYGYTF
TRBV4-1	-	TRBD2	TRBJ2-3	TGCGCCAGCAGCCGAACTTCGGGGACTAGCGGTGGGGGAGATACGCAGTATTTT	CASSRTSGTSGGGDTQYF
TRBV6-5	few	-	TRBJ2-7	TGTGCCAGCAGTTACGCCTTGGACAAGCTCATGGGCGAGCAGTACTTC	CASSYALDKLMGEQYF
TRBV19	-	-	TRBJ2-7	TGTGCCAGTAGTATTGGCTTGGGGGCCCCCTACGAGCAGTACTTC	CASSIGLGAPYEQYF
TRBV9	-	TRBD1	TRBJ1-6	TGTGCCAGCAGCCCCCGGGACAGTTATAATTCACCCCTCCACTTT	CASSPRDSYNSPLHF
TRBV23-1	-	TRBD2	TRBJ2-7	TGCGCCAGCAGTCAATCTTCATTGTTGGGACTAGCGGGAGCAAGGGAGCAGTACTTC	CASSQSSLLGLAGAREQYF
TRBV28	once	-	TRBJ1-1	TGTGCCAGCAGCCTCTACACTGAAGCTTTCTTT	CASSLYTEAFF
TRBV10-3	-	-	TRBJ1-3	TGTGCCATCAGGGACAGTGGAAACACCATATATTTT	CAIRDSGNTIYF
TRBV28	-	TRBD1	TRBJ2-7	TGTGCCAGCAGTCGAACAGGGGGGCAGTACTTC	CASSRTGGQYF
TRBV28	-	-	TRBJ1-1	TGTGCCAGCAGTTCTCCGGGTTTGGGTTTCACTGAAGCTTTCTTT	CASSSPGLGFTEAFF
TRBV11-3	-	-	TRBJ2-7	TGTGCCAGCAGCTATTGGGCGGGTCGGGAGCAGTACTTC	CASSYWAGREQYF
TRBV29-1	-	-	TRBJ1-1	TGCAGCGCCGGGGGGTGGGGAAACACTGAAGCTTTCTTT	CSAGGWGNTEAFF
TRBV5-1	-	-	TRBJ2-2	TGCGCCAGCAGCGAGACTATCGGGGAGCTGTTTTTT	CASSETIGELFF
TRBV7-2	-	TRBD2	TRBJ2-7	TGTGCCAGCAGCCCCGGGGGGGGCTCTAGCGGGAATTTCTACGAGCAGTACTTC	CASSPGGGSSGNFYEQYF
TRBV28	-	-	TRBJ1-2	TGTGCCAGCAGCTCCCCCCAGGGTCACTATGGCTACACCTTC	CASSSPQGHYGYTF
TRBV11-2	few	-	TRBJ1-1	TGTGCCAGCAGCACCGACAGGAACACTGAAGCTTTCTTT	CASSTDRNTEAFF
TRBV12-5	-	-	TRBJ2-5	TGTGCTAGTGGTTCAGGGGGGGAGACCCAGTACTTC	CASGSGGETQYF
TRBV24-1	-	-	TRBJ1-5	TGTGCCACCAGTGATCCTGGACACACTAGCAATCAGCCCCAGCATTTT	CATSDPGHTSNQPQHF
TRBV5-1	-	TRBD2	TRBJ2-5	TGCGCCAGCAGTTCCCGGGAGGGAGAGACCCAGTACTTC	CASSSREGETQYF
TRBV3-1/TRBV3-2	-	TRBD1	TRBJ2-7	TGTGCCAGCAGCCAAGGGAACAGGGGCTCCTACGAGCAGTACTTC	CASSQGNRGSYEQYF
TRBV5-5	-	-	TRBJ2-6	TGTGCCAGCAGCGAGGTATCGCTCTCCATGACTGGGGCCAACGTCCTGACTTTC	CASSEVSLSMTGANVLTF
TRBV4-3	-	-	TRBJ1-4	TGCGCCAGCAGCCAAGATCCGGGAAGAACTAATGAAAAACTGTTTTTT	CASSQDPGRTNEKLFF
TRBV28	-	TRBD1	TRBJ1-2	TGTGCCAGCAGGGTAGGCGTCAATCGCCGGGACAGGATATATGGCTACACCTTC	CASRVGVNRRDRIYGYTF
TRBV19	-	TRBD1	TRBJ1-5	TGTGCCAGTAGCTTCACCGGGACAGGGGCAAATCAGCCCCAGCATTTT	CASSFTGTGANQPQHF
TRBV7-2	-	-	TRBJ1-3	TGTGCCAGCAGCTTGGGCGCCTCCGGAAACACCATATATTTT	CASSLGASGNTIYF
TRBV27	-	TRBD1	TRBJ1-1	TGTGCCAGCAGAAACCGGTGGGACAGGGCTTTGGGCACTGAAGCTTTCTTT	CASRNRWDRALGTEAFF
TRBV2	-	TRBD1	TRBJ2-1	TGTGCCAGCAAACAGGGGTATGACAATGAGCAGTTCTTC	CASKQGYDNEQFF
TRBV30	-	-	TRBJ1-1	TGTGCCTGGAGTTACGGGACAGAAGCTTTCTTT	CAWSYGTEAFF
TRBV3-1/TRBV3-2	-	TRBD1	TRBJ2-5	TGTGCCAGCAGCGATGCGACAGGGGCGAGGGAGACCCAGTACTTC	CASSDATGARETQYF
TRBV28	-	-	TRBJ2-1	TGTGCCAGCAGTTTGGGGAGCCAGGTGCGGTTCTTC	CASSLGSQVRFF
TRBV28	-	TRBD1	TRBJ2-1	TGTGCCAGCAGACTCCTAATTGGGACAGGGCTTTACAATGAGCAGTTCTTC	CASRLLIGTGLYNEQFF
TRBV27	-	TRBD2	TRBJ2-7	TGTGCCAGCTCCCATAGCGGGAGGAACTACGAGCAGTACTTC	CASSHSGRNYEQYF
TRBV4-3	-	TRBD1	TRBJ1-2	TGCGCCAGCAGCCAAGATGGGACAGGAAGAGGCTACACCTTC	CASSQDGTGRGYTF